Listed here is a single T cell receptor (beta chain). The antigen is not known. One end of the junction is discordant with germline, which a read error may explain. Healthy Caucasian individuals made up all the donors. Germline loops: CDR1 DFQATT, CDR2 SNEGSKA (reference sequence). The CDR3 contains 13 residues. TCRdb re-derived calls from the 5' RACE reads in MiXCR, one entry per CDR3 protein. The sample has approximately 1.8 million distinct CDR3 sequences, less than 40% seen once. These data are taken from a study of identical twins. Study observations and caveats: In cord blood, abundant beta clonotypes had fewer insertions; memory showed no trend. An excess of low generation probability was shown by twin-shared out-of-frame alpha sequences.

This rearrangement joins TRBV20-1 to TRBJ2-7, with D possibly being TRBD1 (6 bases). The clonotype was recovered from a newborn girl in good health. Material: cord blood. The CDR3 DNA reads TGCAGTGCGAGAGGGGACAACGCCTACGAGCAGTACTTC. Its protein is CSARGDNAYEQYF.